The 10 T cell receptor beta chains listed next were all sequenced from one sample in a study of prognosis after radiotherapy for stage I lung cancer. Genomic DNA yielded TCR beta CDR3, amplified by two-round multiplex PCR. Amplification during the initial PCR round employed primers specific to each TRBV and TRBJ gene. In TCRdb, the multiplex PCR reads were re-called with MiXCR into one record per CDR3 protein. The table has 12,000 or so distinct CDR3 sequences, around 40% seen once; the top ten hold about 57%. This specimen consisted of PBMCs, obtained before or after stereotactic body radiation therapy (not recorded which). Receptors originate from a donor aged 50 or older with non-small cell lung cancer.

This clonotype appeared many times. The J gene is TRBJ2-7, the V gene TRBV28; D might be TRBD1 (6 bases). The CDR3 totals 11 residues. Germline CDR1 MDHEN, CDR2 SYDVKM. With 5 bases removed from V and 9 bases from J, the gap between germline ends came to 11 bases. The chain's CDR3 is CASSHRVAQYF. CDR3 bases: TGTGCCAGCAGTCACAGGGTAGCGCAGTACTTC.

The J gene is TRBJ2-7, the V gene TRBV5-1; D is ambiguous. The CDR3 is 14 residues long. Trimming stripped 7 bases from V and 2 bases from J, with 16 bases between. In germline, CDR1 is SGHRS, CDR2 YFSETQ. For the CDR3, the DNA is TGCGCCAGCGCGTCCGGGTCCTGGCCCTACGAGCAGTACTTC. Translating it yields CASASGSWPYEQYF.

This clonotype counts as medium-sized. This chain connects TRBV20-1 to TRBJ2-1; TRBD2 matches at 13 bases. The CDR3 is made up of 19 amino acids. J was trimmed by 4 bases and V by 1 base; bases with no gene match: 13. Germline V CDR1 and CDR2: DFQATT, SNEGSKA (reference sequence). The CDR3 DNA sequence: TGCAGTGCTAGAGTTACTGGACTAGCGGGGGCCGGGGCGTACAATGAGCAGTTCTTC. Translation gives CSARVTGLAGAGAYNEQFF.

This clonotype was found many times. The chain has TRBV2 and TRBJ1-6; D is ambiguous. V lost 10 bases to trimming and J lost 1 base, with 8 bases between them. Germline CDR1 and CDR2: SNHLY and FYNNEI. The CDR3 runs to 13 residues. The CDR3 spells CATGVSYNSPLHF. The DNA of the CDR3 is TGTGCCACGGGAGTTTCCTATAATTCACCCCTCCACTTT.

Comments on this clonotype: A far larger clone lies a single base away; this is likely a read error. CDR3 sequence: CARSLSGRYSYEQYF. CDR3 sequence (DNA): TGCGCCAGAAGCCTAAGCGGGAGGTACTCCTACGAGCAGTACTTC. This chain uses TRBV13 with TRBJ2-7, with 9 positions matching TRBD2. Germline CDR1 is PRHDT and CDR2 is FYEKMQ (reference sequence). CDR3 length: 15 residues. The full variable domain, its missing parts supplied by reference TRBV13 and TRBJ2-7, is AAGVIQSPRHLIKEKRETATLKCYPIPRHDTVYWYQQGPGQDPQFLISFYEKMQSDKGSIPDRFSAQQFSDYHSELNMSSLELGDSALYFCARSLSGRYSYEQYFGPGTRLTVT.

On this clonotype itself: A much larger clone differs from this one at a single base, so this may be a read error. The chain carries TRBV19 and TRBJ2-4; TRBD2 agrees at 11 bases. This CDR3 has 15 amino acids. Losses at the gene ends were 5 bases for V and 4 bases for J; bases not matched to a gene: 4. Germline-derived CDR1 and CDR2 are LNHDA and SQIVND (reference sequence). The CDR3: CASSALAGGKNIQYF. CDR3 in DNA: TGTGCCAGTAGTGCCCTAGCGGGAGGTAAAAACATTCAGTACTTC.

This clonotype was counted a single time. V usage is TRBV7-8 and J usage is TRBJ2-2; 9 positions agree with TRBD1. J was trimmed by 9 bases and V by 5 bases; bases with no gene match: 7. The CDR3 consists of 14 residues. CDR1 is SGHVS and CDR2 is FQNEAQ in the germline V gene. The CDR3 spells CASSVVQGARELFF. Here the CDR3 DNA reads TGTGCCAGCAGCGTAGTACAGGGGGCGCGGGAGCTGTTTTTT.

This clonotype was counted many times. The V gene is TRBV5-1, the J gene TRBJ1-2; TRBD1 agrees at 8 bases. Germline CDR1 is SGHRS and CDR2 is YFSETQ. After removal of 3 bases from V and 1 base from J, the junction contained 5 bases not matched to a gene. This CDR3 comprises 15 residues. In nucleotides, the CDR3 is TGCGCCAGCAGCTGGCAGGGGGCCCTTAACTATGGCTACACCTTC. Its translation: CASSWQGALNYGYTF. Full variable domain (missing parts from reference TRBV5-1 and TRBJ1-2): KAGVTQTPRYLIKTRGQQVTLSCSPISGHRSVSWYQQTPGQGLQFLFEYFSETQRNKGNFPGRFSGRQFSNSRSEMNVSTLELGDSALYLCASSWQGALNYGYTFGSGTRLTVV.

This clonotype has a count of ten or more. The chain's CDR3 is CASSRGRGRSYNEQFF. For the CDR3, the DNA is TGTGCCAGCAGCCGGGGACGGGGGAGGTCCTACAATGAGCAGTTCTTC. V and J are TRBV7-3 and TRBJ2-1, with a weak D call TRBD2 (6 bases). Germline V CDR1 and CDR2: SGHTA, FQGTGA. CDR3 length equals 16 residues. Trimming pared 5 bases from V and 1 base from J, leaving 15 bases between.

This clonotype was counted ten times or more. The chain joins TRBV6-4 to TRBJ2-7; TRBD1 aligns across 7 bases. The CDR3 is 16 residues long. Looked up from germline, CDR1 is MRHNA and CDR2 is SNTAGT. The trim removed 4 bases at V and 2 bases at J, leaving 11 bases unmatched. The CDR3 reads CASSGSPGQPPYEQYV. CDR3 coding DNA: TGTGCCAGCAGTGGTTCACCGGGACAGCCGCCCTACGAGCAGTACGTC.